What follows are 27 T cell receptor beta chains derived from one specimen sequenced in a study of cytomegalovirus exposure and HLA in healthy donors. With 60 Vbeta and 13 Jbeta primers, the PCR was carried out. The protocol was immunoSEQ multiplex PCR, while the TCRdb copy is restricted to in-frame clones and leaves out a portion. The table includes about 190,000 clones, 70% to 75% detected once. Input material: PBMCs. The receptors stem from a man younger than 45 in good health and CMV-seropositive.

This clone has only a few counts. CDR3 in DNA: TGTGCCAGCAGCCCCCGAGGGACTAGCGGGGGGGGCCGTGGAGAGACCCAGTACTTC. It encodes CASSPRGTSGGGRGETQYF. The chain couples TRBV7-2 to TRBJ2-5; 16 bases line up with TRBD2. V was pared by 5 bases and J by 4 bases, with 13 bases of the junction left unmatched. Germline CDR1 reads SGHTA; CDR2 reads FQGNSA. The CDR3 contains 19 residues. The full variable domain, completed using reference TRBV7-2 and TRBJ2-5, is GAGVSQSPSNKVTEKGKDVELRCDPISGHTALYWYRQSLGQGLEFLIYFQGNSAPDKSGLPSDRFSAERTGGSVSTLTIQRTQQEDSAVYLCASSPRGTSGGGRGETQYFGPGTRLLVL.

The CDR3 bases are TGTGCCAGCACCTGGGACTCTTATGAAGCTTTCTTT. It is translated as CASTWDSYEAFF. The V and J genes are TRBV6-6 and TRBJ1-1; tentatively, D is TRBD1 (5 bases). Deletions cut 7 bases from V and 7 bases from J, with 13 bases between. Germline assignment: CDR1 MNHNY and CDR2 SVGAGI (reference sequence). This CDR3 spans 12 amino acids.

The J gene is TRBJ2-7, the V gene TRBV19, with 9 bases aligning to TRBD1. This CDR3 has 15 amino acids. In germline, CDR1 is LNHDA, CDR2 SQIVND (reference sequence). V lost 5 bases, J lost 1 base, and 6 bases stayed unmatched. DNA of the CDR3: TGTGCCAGTAGTCCCGGGACAGGGCCTTCCTACGAGCAGTACTTC. It codes for CASSPGTGPSYEQYF.

Notes on this clone: Different DNA sequences within this sample yield the same CDR3. CDR3 sequence reads: CASSPGTSGYNEQFF. For the CDR3, the DNA is TGTGCCAGCAGTCCCGGGACTAGCGGTTACAATGAGCAGTTCTTC. This chain links TRBV9 with TRBJ2-1; 11 positions agree with TRBD2. Germline V gene lookup returns CDR1 SGDLS and CDR2 YYNGEE. J lost 4 bases, V lost 5 bases, and 5 bases had no gene match. This CDR3 region has 15 residues.

V gene TRBV6-1 combines with J gene TRBJ1-5, with D possibly matching TRBD1 (6 bases). The CDR3 totals 11 residues. The V gene lost 9 bases and the J gene lost 11 bases, with 14 bases spanning the gap. Germline V gene data show CDR1 as MNHNS and CDR2 as SASEGT. CDR3 nucleotides: TGTGCCAGTGCCGGGACATCAACCCAGCATTTT. It codes for CASAGTSTQHF.

The J gene is TRBJ2-7, the V gene TRBV21-1; the DNA was not compared with TRBD2, the D call given in the table. TRBV21-1 has pseudogene status. This CDR3 contains 18 residues. The CDR3 protein is CASSKHGRKAGSSYEQYF. As DNA, the CDR3 is TGTGCCAGCAGCAAACATGGGCGCAAAGCGGGATCATCCTACGAGCAGTACTTC.

The J gene is TRBJ1-2, the V gene TRBV30, with 7 positions matching TRBD1. The V gene's germline CDR1 is GTSNPN and CDR2 SVGIG (reference sequence). Trimming at V came to 4 bases and at J to 3 bases, leaving 17 bases not matched to a gene. This CDR3 region has 17 residues. CDR3 in DNA: TGTGCCTGGATTCCAGGGACAGCTCAAGTCCCCCACTATGGCTACACCTTC. Translating it yields CAWIPGTAQVPHYGYTF.

This clone was detected only a few times. This rearrangement joins TRBV11-3 to TRBJ2-7; D not certain. With 3 bases removed from V and 3 bases from J, the gap between germline ends came to 9 bases. The CDR3 sequence is 13 residues long. Germline-derived CDR1 and CDR2 are SGHNT and YENEEA. The CDR3 spells CASSFMENYEQYF. CDR3 bases: TGTGCCAGCAGCTTCATGGAGAACTACGAGCAGTACTTC.

This clone occurred once. The V gene is TRBV7-6, the J gene TRBJ1-5, with TRBD1 as a possible D gene (6 bases). Germline V gene data show CDR1 as SGHVS and CDR2 as FNYEAQ. This CDR3 spans 14 amino acids. V was clipped by 1 base and J by 6 bases, with 10 bases between them. CDR3 amino acids: CASSLEGVSQPQHF. CDR3 DNA: TGTGCCAGCAGCTTAGAGGGGGTCAGTCAGCCCCAGCATTTT.

This chain links TRBV28 with TRBJ1-1; TRBD1 agrees at 9 bases. V shed 6 bases and J 3 bases; nucleotides not matched to a gene: 2. The CDR3 is made up of 13 amino acids. Looked up from germline, CDR1 is MDHEN and CDR2 is SYDVKM. The CDR3 loop is CASSRDRDTEAFF. The CDR3 coding sequence is TGTGCCAGCAGCCGGGACAGGGACACTGAAGCTTTCTTT.

The rearrangement joins TRBV5-6 to TRBJ2-7, with 10 bases matching TRBD2. CDR1 and CDR2 from the germline V gene are SGHDT and YYEEEE. The CDR3 covers 18 residues. V lost 4 bases to trimming and J lost 3 bases; unmatched junction nucleotides: 16. Written as DNA, the CDR3 is TGTGCCAGCAGCGGAGGGGCTAGCGGGAGAATCGGACTCTACGAGCAGTACTTC. This encodes CASSGGASGRIGLYEQYF.

This chain uses TRBV6-1 with TRBJ1-4, with D possibly TRBD1 on 6 matching bases. V lost 5 bases to trimming and J lost 3 bases, with 13 bases between them. CDR1 MNHNS and CDR2 SASEGT come from the germline V gene. The CDR3 runs 15 residues. The CDR3, as DNA: TGTGCCAGCAGTCCGTGGGACATTCCTAATGAAAAACTGTTTTTT. This encodes CASSPWDIPNEKLFF.

The chain is built from TRBV14 and TRBJ1-1, with no clear D. V gave up 0 bases and J gave up 11 bases, with 13 bases separating them. Per germline, CDR1 SGHDN and CDR2 FVKESK. CDR3 length: 13 residues. The CDR3 sequence is CASSQEGWARAFF. The DNA for the CDR3 is TGTGCCAGCAGCCAAGAAGGTTGGGCACGGGCTTTCTTT.

This sequence joins TRBV5-4 and TRBJ2-7; TRBD2 aligns across 11 bases. Germline lookup yields CDR1 SGHNT and CDR2 YYREEE (reference sequence). The V segment lost 4 bases and the J segment 2 bases; nucleotides outside the gene matches: 11. CDR3 length: 17 residues. CDR3 DNA sequence: TGTGCCAGCAGCCCAGGACTAGCGGGCGCCATTCCCTACGAGCAGTACTTC. Translating gives CASSPGLAGAIPYEQYF. Based on the CDR3 plus reference TRBV5-4 and TRBJ2-7, the full variable domain is ETGVTQSPTHLIKTRGQQVTLRCSSQSGHNTVSWYQQALGQGPQFIFQYYREEENGRGNFPPRFSGLQFPNYSSELNVNALELDDSALYLCASSPGLAGAIPYEQYFGPGTRLTVT.

V usage is TRBV28 and J usage is TRBJ2-7; the D is unclear. V was pared by 0 bases and J by 2 bases, with 11 bases between. Germline V lookup: CDR1 MDHEN, CDR2 SYDVKM. This CDR3 has 15 amino acids. CDR3 region: CASSLWRQNPYEQYF. CDR3 DNA sequence: TGTGCCAGCAGTTTATGGCGGCAGAACCCCTACGAGCAGTACTTC.

Details on this clone: At one of its ends the junction is not consistent with the germline gene, which may arise from a read error. This chain links TRBV28 with TRBJ2-1; D may be TRBD2 (5 bases). The germline V gene has CDR1 MDHEN and CDR2 SYDVKM. CDR3 length: 14 residues. The CDR3 loop reads CASSVTTPGVVRLF. CDR3 coding DNA: TGTGCCAGCAGCGTTACGACCCCCGGGGTAGTTAGACTCTTC.

V gene TRBV19 combines with J gene TRBJ1-5; 11 bases map to TRBD1. This CDR3 has 20 residues. V shed 2 bases and J 6 bases; nucleotides not matched to a gene: 18. Germline-derived CDR1 and CDR2 are LNHDA and SQIVND (reference sequence). The CDR3 reads CASSIIKARTGGPRSQPQHF. In nucleotides, the CDR3 is TGTGCCAGTAGTATAATAAAAGCCCGGACAGGGGGCCCTCGCAGTCAGCCCCAGCATTTT.

The rearrangement uses TRBV28 and TRBJ1-4; tentatively, D is TRBD1 (5 bases). Per germline, CDR1 MDHEN and CDR2 SYDVKM. The ends were cut back, 2 bases at V and 8 bases at J, with 15 bases in the middle. The CDR3 covers 15 residues. The CDR3, as DNA: TGTGCCAGCAGTTTAGGGGCGGCGGGACGCGAAAAACTGTTTTTT. Amino acid sequence: CASSLGAAGREKLFF. The full variable domain, its missing parts supplied by reference TRBV28 and TRBJ1-4, is DVKVTQSSRYLVKRTGEKVFLECVQDMDHENMFWYRQDPGLGLRLIYFSYDVKMKEKGDIPEGYSVSREKKERFSLILESASTNQTSMYLCASSLGAAGREKLFFGSGTQLSVL.

This rearrangement joins TRBV7-9 to TRBJ2-3; 7 bases fit TRBD2. The V gene's germline CDR1 is SEHNR and CDR2 FQNEAQ (reference sequence). This CDR3 is 17 amino acids long. V gave up 2 bases and J gave up 4 bases; unmatched junction bases: 12. The chain's CDR3 is CASSLSAGGRRSDTQYF. CDR3 DNA sequence: TGTGCCAGCAGCTTATCGGCCGGGGGGAGAAGATCAGATACGCAGTATTTT.

This clone was seen a few times. The V and J genes are TRBV11-2 and TRBJ1-6; 7 bases are shared with TRBD1. CDR3 size: 14 residues. Per the germline V gene, CDR1 is SGHAT and CDR2 is FQNNGV. V lost 5 bases and J lost 8; bases outside the gene matches: 6. For the CDR3, the DNA is TGTGCCAGCAGCCCCGGGACAGCTTATTCACCCCTCCACTTT. Protein product: CASSPGTAYSPLHF.

V usage is TRBV19 and J usage is TRBJ1-5; tentative D call: TRBD1 (6 bases). The CDR3 has 17 amino acids. V lost 2 bases and J lost 2, with 16 bases in between. Germline V gene sequence: CDR1 LNHDA, CDR2 SQIVND (reference sequence). CDR3 amino acids: CASSISLGARGNQPQHF. The CDR3 DNA follows: TGTGCCAGTAGTATAAGTTTGGGGGCGCGGGGCAATCAGCCCCAGCATTTT.

This rearrangement joins TRBV11-2 to TRBJ2-2; 10 nucleotides align to TRBD2. Trimming removed 3 bases from V and 4 bases from J; junction bases left unmatched: 5. CDR1 and CDR2 (germline): SGHAT, FQNNGV. The CDR3 loop spans 16 amino acids. The CDR3 bases are TGTGCCAGCAGCTTGGGACTAGCGTATTTCACCGGGGAGCTGTTTTTT. Protein sequence: CASSLGLAYFTGELFF.

The chain is built from TRBV28 and TRBJ1-4; unclear D gene. Per the germline V gene, CDR1 is MDHEN and CDR2 is SYDVKM. This CDR3 has 14 residues. V lost 6 bases and J lost 2, with 10 bases in between. CDR3 in DNA: TGTGCCAGCAGGCCCGGTGAGACTAATGAAAAACTGTTTTTT. Amino acid sequence: CASRPGETNEKLFF.

The chain is built from TRBV19 and TRBJ1-5; D perhaps matches TRBD1 (5 bases). The CDR3 runs 16 residues. The V end was cut by 0 bases, the J end by 3 bases, with 12 bases between. The germline V gene has CDR1 LNHDA and CDR2 SQIVND (reference sequence). The CDR3 spells CASSIEAGGFNQPQHF. For the CDR3, the DNA is TGTGCCAGTAGTATAGAGGCGGGGGGGTTCAATCAGCCCCAGCATTTT.

The chain carries TRBV5-1 and TRBJ1-4, with D possibly being TRBD1 (6 bases). Germline CDR1 is SGHRS and CDR2 is YFSETQ. The CDR3 is 15 amino acids. V lost 2 bases and J lost 8, with 16 bases in between. This CDR3 reads CASSLIPGQQEKLFF. In DNA form, the CDR3 reads TGCGCCAGCAGCTTAATCCCGGGACAACAGGAAAAACTGTTTTTT. Complete variable domain (other parts from reference TRBV5-1 and TRBJ1-4): KAGVTQTPRYLIKTRGQQVTLSCSPISGHRSVSWYQQTPGQGLQFLFEYFSETQRNKGNFPGRFSGRQFSNSRSEMNVSTLELGDSALYLCASSLIPGQQEKLFFGSGTQLSVL.

This clone appeared a single time. The chain carries TRBV5-4 and TRBJ1-1; 10 nucleotides agree with TRBD1. With 3 bases clipped from V and 7 bases from J, the junction kept 12 bases outside the gene matches. The CDR3 runs to 16 residues. CDR1 is SGHNT, CDR2 YYREEE, per germline (reference sequence). CDR3: CASSSMTGGAINEAFF. The CDR3 coding sequence is TGTGCCAGCAGCTCAATGACAGGGGGCGCGATCAATGAAGCTTTCTTT.

The J gene is TRBJ2-1, the V gene TRBV7-2; TRBD2 is a possible D gene (7 bases). Trimming shortened V by 1 base and J by 7 bases, and 17 bases separated the two germline ends. CDR3 length: 16 residues. CDR1 is SGHTA, CDR2 FQGNSA, per germline. The CDR3 sequence is CASSLGPGGLRNEQFF. DNA of the CDR3: TGTGCCAGCAGCTTAGGTCCCGGGGGGCTAAGAAATGAGCAGTTCTTC.